The 17 T cell receptor beta chains listed next were all sequenced from one sample in a study of post-analysis software for immune sequencing data. Study-level findings and limits: The study found TRBV5-6, TRBV5-1 and TRBV20-1 among five or six TRBV segments more frequent in patients than controls.

cDNA libraries of TCR beta carried unique molecular identifiers. One entry per CDR3 protein, called by TCRdb with MiXCR from the PCR reads. The top ten clones hold around 10% of a sample with some 450,000 distinct CDR3 sequences, 45% of them seen once. Their specific antigens are unknown. The material sequenced was blood. All receptors derive from a girl aged 10-17 years with multiple sclerosis.

The chain couples TRBV29-1 to TRBJ2-7; D possibly corresponds to TRBD1 (6 bases). Germline V gene lookup returns CDR1 SQVTM and CDR2 ANQGSEA. The CDR3 loop spans 13 amino acids. Trimming cost V 6 bases and J 2 bases, with 14 bases left between them. CDR3: CSVTRQAPYEQYF. The CDR3 region has the DNA TGCAGCGTGACCAGACAGGCCCCCTACGAGCAGTACTTC.

The CDR3 sequence is CASSLDLSGTETQYF. CDR3 coding DNA: TGTGCCAGCAGCTTAGATTTATCAGGGACGGAGACCCAGTACTTC. The genes are TRBV11-2 and TRBJ2-5; the D call may be TRBD1 or TRBD2 (5 bases each). Between the trimmed V and J ends, which lost 0 bases and 5 bases, there was a span of 13 bases. This CDR3 has 15 amino acids. Germline CDR1 and CDR2: SGHAT and FQNNGV.

The gene calls are TRBV5-1 and TRBJ2-1, with D possibly TRBD1 on 6 matching bases. The CDR3 length is 18 residues. V lost 4 bases to trimming and J lost 0 bases, with 20 bases between them. Germline CDR1 is SGHRS and CDR2 is YFSETQ. The CDR3 DNA sequence: TGCGCCAGCAGCCTCAGAACTGACAGGTCGGGCTCCTACAATGAGCAGTTCTTC. Its protein product is CASSLRTDRSGSYNEQFF.

This clonotype was seen a few times. V usage is TRBV2 and J usage is TRBJ2-4, with 9 bases that match TRBD2. CDR3 length: 15 amino acids. Per the germline V gene, CDR1 is SNHLY and CDR2 is FYNNEI. With V trimmed by 6 bases and J by 0 bases, 3 bases remained unmatched. For the CDR3, the DNA is TGTGCCAGCAGGTCTAGCGGGATAGCCAAAAACATTCAGTACTTC. Translation: CASRSSGIAKNIQYF.

In its sample, this clonotype was seen a few times. The chain employs TRBV6-5 and TRBJ2-1; 7 bases are a match to TRBD2. Germline loops: CDR1 MNHEY, CDR2 SVGAGI. J lost 4 bases, V lost 0 bases, and 6 bases had no gene match. The CDR3 contains 16 residues. This CDR3 is CASSYSGLAVYNEQFF. CDR3 in DNA: TGTGCCAGCAGTTACTCCGGCCTAGCGGTTTACAATGAGCAGTTCTTC.

The V gene is TRBV28, the J gene TRBJ1-2, with D perhaps TRBD1 (6 bases). The V gene's germline CDR1 is MDHEN and CDR2 SYDVKM. Trimming removed 7 bases from V and 4 bases from J, with 10 bases in between. The CDR3 is made up of 12 amino acids. CDR3 nucleotide sequence: TGTGCCAGCAACAGGGCGGTCTATGGCTACACCTTC. Amino acids: CASNRAVYGYTF.

This clonotype came up many times. V is TRBV29-1 and J is TRBJ2-7; tentatively, D is TRBD1 (6 bases). The CDR3 has 11 residues. Germline-derived CDR1 and CDR2 are SQVTM and ANQGSEA. Trimming left V 7 bases short and J 5 bases short, with 12 bases between. The CDR3 here is CSAIRGNEQYF. The CDR3 nucleotides read TGCAGCGCCATCAGGGGCAACGAGCAGTACTTC.

The rearrangement links TRBV28 to TRBJ1-1, with D unclear. V was clipped by 0 bases and J by 0 bases, with 8 bases between them. The CDR3 consists of 15 residues. Germline CDR1 MDHEN, CDR2 SYDVKM. CDR3 amino acids: CASSLWRDMNTEAFF. CDR3 bases: TGTGCCAGCAGTTTATGGAGGGATATGAACACTGAAGCTTTCTTT. The full variable domain, rest sourced from reference TRBV28 and TRBJ1-1, is DVKVTQSSRYLVKRTGEKVFLECVQDMDHENMFWYRQDPGLGLRLIYFSYDVKMKEKGDIPEGYSVSREKKERFSLILESASTNQTSMYLCASSLWRDMNTEAFFGQGTRLTVV.

With respect to this clonotype: Germline and junction disagree at one end, which may indicate a read error. V and J are TRBV6-5 and TRBJ2-4, with TRBD1 identical over 7 bases. The germline CDR1 and CDR2 sequences are MNHEY and SVGAGI. The CDR3 consists of 14 residues. The CDR3 coding sequence is TGTGCCAGCAGGTACTCGGCGGACAGGAACATTCAGTACTTC. Its translation is CASRYSADRNIQYF.

The chain is built from TRBV29-1 and TRBJ1-5; tentative D call: TRBD1 (6 bases). Trimming stripped 5 bases from V and 1 base from J, with 18 bases between. This CDR3 region has 16 residues. Germline CDR1 SQVTM, CDR2 ANQGSEA. This CDR3 is CSVPVGSGQSNQPQHF. CDR3 nucleotides: TGCAGCGTTCCAGTGGGTTCCGGACAGAGCAATCAGCCCCAGCATTTT.

The chain joins TRBV7-2 to TRBJ1-2; perhaps TRBD1 as D (5 bases). The CDR3 totals 13 residues. Germline assignment: CDR1 SGHTA and CDR2 FQGNSA. Trimming left V 8 bases short and J 4 bases short, with 14 bases between. CDR3 protein: CASRNGGGYGYTF. CDR3 nucleotides: TGTGCCAGCCGGAATGGGGGAGGCTATGGCTACACCTTC.

In its sample, this clonotype was seen a few times. V gene TRBV29-1 combines with J gene TRBJ1-6; D not certain. Trimming took 5 bases from V and 3 from J, leaving 11 bases between them. The CDR3 extends over 14 amino acids. From germline, CDR1 is SQVTM and CDR2 ANQGSEA. The CDR3 sequence is CSVRAGHYNSPLHF. As DNA, the CDR3 is TGCAGCGTTCGGGCCGGCCACTATAATTCACCCCTCCACTTT.

This chain links TRBV20-1 with TRBJ2-7, with TRBD2 as a possible D gene (5 bases). Germline loops: CDR1 DFQATT, CDR2 SNEGSKA (reference sequence). The V and J ends lost 2 bases and 7 bases respectively, with 18 bases between them. This CDR3 contains 14 residues. The CDR3 region has the DNA TGCAGTGCTAGATGGAGCGGACTCTACAATGAGCAGTACTTC. Its protein product is CSARWSGLYNEQYF.

This clonotype was seen only a few times. The chain uses TRBV4-3 and TRBJ2-1; no reliable D call. The CDR3 length is 15 residues. In germline, CDR1 is LGHNA, CDR2 YSLEER. V lost 0 bases and J 3 bases, leaving 9 bases between the germline ends. This CDR3 reads CASSQDRNGYNEQFF. CDR3 in DNA: TGCGCCAGCAGCCAAGATCGTAACGGCTACAATGAGCAGTTCTTC.

The chain links TRBV4-3 to TRBJ1-4, with a tentative D call TRBD1 (5 bases). Trimming removed 0 bases at V and 8 bases at J, with 13 bases between. The CDR3 has 15 residues. In germline, CDR1 is LGHNA, CDR2 YSLEER. This chain's CDR3 is CASSQDLGRGEKLFF. The DNA for the CDR3 is TGCGCCAGCAGCCAAGATTTGGGACGGGGGGAAAAACTGTTTTTT.

This clonotype turned up a few times. The chain combines TRBV14 with TRBJ2-5, with TRBD2 matching 7 bases. The CDR3 spans 14 residues. After removal of 4 bases from V and 4 bases from J, the junction contained 6 bases not matched to a gene. Germline V gene lookup returns CDR1 SGHDN and CDR2 FVKESK. CDR3 loop: CASSPRVAGETQYF. The CDR3 DNA reads TGTGCCAGCAGCCCCAGGGTAGCGGGAGAGACCCAGTACTTC.

The rearrangement links TRBV9 to TRBJ2-5, with D possibly being TRBD2 (5 bases). This CDR3 spans 15 amino acids. Germline V gene data show CDR1 as SGDLS and CDR2 as YYNGEE. Trimming pared 0 bases from V and 2 bases from J, leaving 11 bases between. The CDR3 protein is CASSVVRGTQETQYF. CDR3 DNA: TGTGCCAGCAGCGTAGTACGGGGAACACAAGAGACCCAGTACTTC. Full variable domain (remainder filled in from reference TRBV9 and TRBJ2-5): DSGVTQTPKHLITATGQRVTLRCSPRSGDLSVYWYQQSLDQGLQFLIQYYNGEERAKGNILERFSAQQFPDLHSELNLSSLELGDSALYFCASSVVRGTQETQYFGPGTRLLVL.